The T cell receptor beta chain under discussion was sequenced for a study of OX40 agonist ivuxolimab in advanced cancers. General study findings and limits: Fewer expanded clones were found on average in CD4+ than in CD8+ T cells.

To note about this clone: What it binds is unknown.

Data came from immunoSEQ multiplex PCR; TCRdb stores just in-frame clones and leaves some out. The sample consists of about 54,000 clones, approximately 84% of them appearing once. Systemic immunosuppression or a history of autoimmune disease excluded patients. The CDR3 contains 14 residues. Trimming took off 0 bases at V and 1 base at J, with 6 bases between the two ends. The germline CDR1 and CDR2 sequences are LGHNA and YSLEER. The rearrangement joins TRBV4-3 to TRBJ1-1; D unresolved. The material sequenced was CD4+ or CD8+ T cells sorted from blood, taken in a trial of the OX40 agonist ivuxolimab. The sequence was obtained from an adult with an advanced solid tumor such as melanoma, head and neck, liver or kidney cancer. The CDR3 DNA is TGCGCCAGCAGCCAAGAGTATAAGAACACTGAAGCTTTCTTT. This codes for CASSQEYKNTEAFF.